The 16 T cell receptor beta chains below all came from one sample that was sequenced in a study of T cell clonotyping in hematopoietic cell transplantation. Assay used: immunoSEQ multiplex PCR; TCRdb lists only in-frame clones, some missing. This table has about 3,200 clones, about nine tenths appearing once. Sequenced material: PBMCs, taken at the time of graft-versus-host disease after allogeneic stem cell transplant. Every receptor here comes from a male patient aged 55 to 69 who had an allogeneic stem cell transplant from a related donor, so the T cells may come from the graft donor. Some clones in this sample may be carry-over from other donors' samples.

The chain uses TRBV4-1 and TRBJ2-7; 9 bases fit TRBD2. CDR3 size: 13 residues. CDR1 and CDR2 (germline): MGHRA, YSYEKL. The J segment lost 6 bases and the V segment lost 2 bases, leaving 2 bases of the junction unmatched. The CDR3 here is CASSQPGLAEQYF. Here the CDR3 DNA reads TGCGCCAGCAGCCAACCGGGACTAGCCGAGCAGTACTTC.

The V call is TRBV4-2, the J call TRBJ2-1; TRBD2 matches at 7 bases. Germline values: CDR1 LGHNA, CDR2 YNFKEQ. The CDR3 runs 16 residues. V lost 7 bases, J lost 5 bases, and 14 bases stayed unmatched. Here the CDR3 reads CASTTSRASGDNEQFF. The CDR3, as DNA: TGTGCCAGCACCACTTCCCGGGCTAGCGGTGACAATGAGCAGTTCTTC.

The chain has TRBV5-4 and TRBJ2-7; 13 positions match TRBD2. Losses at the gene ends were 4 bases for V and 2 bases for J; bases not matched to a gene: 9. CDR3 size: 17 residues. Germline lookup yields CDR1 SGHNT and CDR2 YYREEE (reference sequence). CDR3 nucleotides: TGTGCCAGCAGCGATCCGGGACTAGCGGGGAACACCTACGAGCAGTACTTC. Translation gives CASSDPGLAGNTYEQYF.

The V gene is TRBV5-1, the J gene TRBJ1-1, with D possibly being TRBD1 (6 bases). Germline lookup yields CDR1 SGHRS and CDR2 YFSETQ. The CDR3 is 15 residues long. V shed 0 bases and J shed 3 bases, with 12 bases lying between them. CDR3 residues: CASSLVGGGYTEAFF. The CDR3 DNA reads TGCGCCAGCAGCTTGGTAGGAGGGGGTTACACTGAAGCTTTCTTT.

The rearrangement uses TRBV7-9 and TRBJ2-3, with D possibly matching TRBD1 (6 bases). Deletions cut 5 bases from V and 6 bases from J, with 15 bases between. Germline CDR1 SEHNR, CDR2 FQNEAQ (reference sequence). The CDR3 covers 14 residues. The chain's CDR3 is CASSRDIEMDTQYF. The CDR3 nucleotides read TGTGCCAGCAGCCGGGACATAGAGATGGATACGCAGTATTTT. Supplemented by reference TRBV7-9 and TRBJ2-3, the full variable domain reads DTGVSQNPRHKITKRGQNVTFRCDPISEHNRLYWYRQTLGQGPEFLTYFQNEAQLEKSRLLSDRFSAERPKGSFSTLEIQRTEQGDSAMYLCASSRDIEMDTQYFGPGTRLTVL.

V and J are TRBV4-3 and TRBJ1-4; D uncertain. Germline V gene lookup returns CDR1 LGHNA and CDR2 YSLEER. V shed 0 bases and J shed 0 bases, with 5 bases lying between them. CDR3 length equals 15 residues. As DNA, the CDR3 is TGCGCCAGCAGCCAAGAGGAAGCAACTAATGAAAAACTGTTTTTT. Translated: CASSQEEATNEKLFF.

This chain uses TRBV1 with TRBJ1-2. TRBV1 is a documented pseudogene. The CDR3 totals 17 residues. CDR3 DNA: TGCACCAGCAGCCAATCGTCAGACCTTACGTTCCTCTATGGCTACACCTTC. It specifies CTSSQSSDLTFLYGYTF.

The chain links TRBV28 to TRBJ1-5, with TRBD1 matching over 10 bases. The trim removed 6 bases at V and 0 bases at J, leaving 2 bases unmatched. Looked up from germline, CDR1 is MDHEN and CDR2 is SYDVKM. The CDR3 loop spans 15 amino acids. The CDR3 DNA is TGTGCCAGCAGGGGGACAGGGGATAGCAATCAGCCCCAGCATTTT. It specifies CASRGTGDSNQPQHF.

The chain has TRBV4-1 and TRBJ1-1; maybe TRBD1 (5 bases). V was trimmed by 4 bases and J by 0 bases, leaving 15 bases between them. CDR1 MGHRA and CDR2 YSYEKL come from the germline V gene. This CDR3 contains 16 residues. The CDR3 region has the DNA TGCGCCAGCAGCCTGGCGGGGGTAAGCTTGAACACTGAAGCTTTCTTT. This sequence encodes CASSLAGVSLNTEAFF.

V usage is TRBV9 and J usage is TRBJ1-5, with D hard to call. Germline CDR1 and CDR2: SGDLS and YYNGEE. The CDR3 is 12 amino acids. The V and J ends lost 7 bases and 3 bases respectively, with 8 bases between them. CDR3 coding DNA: TGTGCCAGCTCCAGGTCCAATCAGCCCCAGCATTTT. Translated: CASSRSNQPQHF.

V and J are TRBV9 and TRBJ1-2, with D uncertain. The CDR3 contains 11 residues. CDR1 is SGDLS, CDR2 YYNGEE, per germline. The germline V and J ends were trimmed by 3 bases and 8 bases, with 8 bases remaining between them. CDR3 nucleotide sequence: TGTGCCAGCAGCGGAGGGTACGGCTACACCTTC. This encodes CASSGGYGYTF.

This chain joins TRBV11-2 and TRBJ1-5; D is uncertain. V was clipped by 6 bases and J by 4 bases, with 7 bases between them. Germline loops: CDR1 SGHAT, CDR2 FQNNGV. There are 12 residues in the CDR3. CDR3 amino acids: CASRQPNQPQHF. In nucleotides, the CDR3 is TGTGCCAGCAGACAACCAAATCAGCCCCAGCATTTT.

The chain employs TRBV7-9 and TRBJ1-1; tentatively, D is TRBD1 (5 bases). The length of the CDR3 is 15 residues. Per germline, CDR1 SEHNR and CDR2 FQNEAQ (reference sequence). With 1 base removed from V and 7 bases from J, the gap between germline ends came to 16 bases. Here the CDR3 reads CASSLEGSGGGEAFF. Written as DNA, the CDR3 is TGTGCCAGCAGCTTAGAGGGCTCCGGGGGAGGTGAAGCTTTCTTT. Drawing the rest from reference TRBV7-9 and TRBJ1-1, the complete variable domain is DTGVSQNPRHKITKRGQNVTFRCDPISEHNRLYWYRQTLGQGPEFLTYFQNEAQLEKSRLLSDRFSAERPKGSFSTLEIQRTEQGDSAMYLCASSLEGSGGGEAFFGQGTRLTVV.

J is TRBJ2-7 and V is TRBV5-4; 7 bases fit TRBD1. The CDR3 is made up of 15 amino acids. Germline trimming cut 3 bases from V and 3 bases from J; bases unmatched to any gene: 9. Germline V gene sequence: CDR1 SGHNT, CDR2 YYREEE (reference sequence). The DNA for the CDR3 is TGTGCCAGCAGCTCCAAAGGGGGCTTGGACTACGAGCAGTACTTC. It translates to CASSSKGGLDYEQYF.

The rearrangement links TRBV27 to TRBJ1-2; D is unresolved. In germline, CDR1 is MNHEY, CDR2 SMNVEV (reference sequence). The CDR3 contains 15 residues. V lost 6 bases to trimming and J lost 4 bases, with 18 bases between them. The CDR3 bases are TGTGCCAGCAGCCCTACCGGGAACGGCCTCTATGGCTACACCTTC. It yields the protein CASSPTGNGLYGYTF.

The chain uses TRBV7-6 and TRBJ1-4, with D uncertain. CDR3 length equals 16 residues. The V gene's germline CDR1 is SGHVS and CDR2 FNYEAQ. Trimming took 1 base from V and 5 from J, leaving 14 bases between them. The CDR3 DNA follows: TGTGCCAGCAGCTTAGGCGTTGAAGGATTAAATGAAAAACTGTTTTTT. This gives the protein CASSLGVEGLNEKLFF. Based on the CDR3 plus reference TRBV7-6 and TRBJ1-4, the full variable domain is GAGVSQSPRYKVTKRGQDVALRCDPISGHVSLYWYRQALGQGPEFLTYFNYEAQQDKSGLPNDRFSAERPEGSISTLTIQRTEQRDSAMYRCASSLGVEGLNEKLFFGSGTQLSVL.